The clone carrying this T cell receptor beta chain was seen repeatedly, ten times or more. What it binds is unknown. The data derive from a study of identical twins. General study points: In monozygotic twins, models underestimated the sharing of out-of-frame TCR alpha.

Germline V CDR1 and CDR2: MGHDK, SYGVNS. The CDR3 spans 13 residues. With V trimmed by 5 bases and J by 5 bases, 2 bases remained unmatched. TCRdb ran MiXCR on the 5' RACE reads and lists one entry per CDR3 protein. The sample shows more than 250,000 distinct CDR3 sequences, more than 6.5% of them seen only once. These data are also associated with another study on yellow fever vaccine responses in identical twins.

The TCR sequence derives from a woman younger than 35 in good health. The J gene is TRBJ2-1, the V gene TRBV25-1, with 8 bases matching TRBD1. Sequencing was carried out using memory (CD45RO+) T cells sorted from blood. The chain's CDR3 is CASSLTGDNEQFF. The CDR3 bases are TGTGCCAGCAGTCTGACAGGGGACAATGAGCAGTTCTTC. Full variable domain (rest looked up from reference TRBV25-1 and TRBJ2-1): EADIYQTPRYLVIGTGKKITLECSQTMGHDKMYWYQQDPGMELHLIHYSYGVNSTEKGDLSSESTVSRIRTEHFPLTLESARPSHTSQYLCASSLTGDNEQFFGPGTRLTVL.